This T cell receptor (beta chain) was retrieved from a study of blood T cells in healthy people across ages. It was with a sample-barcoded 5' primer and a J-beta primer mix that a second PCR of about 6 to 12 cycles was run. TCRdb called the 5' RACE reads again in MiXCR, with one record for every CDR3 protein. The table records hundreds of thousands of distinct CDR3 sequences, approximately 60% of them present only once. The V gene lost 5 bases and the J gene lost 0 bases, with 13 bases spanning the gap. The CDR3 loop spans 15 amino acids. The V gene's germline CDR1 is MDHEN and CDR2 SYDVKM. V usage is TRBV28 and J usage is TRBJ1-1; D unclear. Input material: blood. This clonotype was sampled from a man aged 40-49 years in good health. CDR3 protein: CASSPRTGMNTEAFF. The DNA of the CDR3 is TGTGCCAGCAGTCCGAGGACGGGGATGAACACTGAAGCTTTCTTT.